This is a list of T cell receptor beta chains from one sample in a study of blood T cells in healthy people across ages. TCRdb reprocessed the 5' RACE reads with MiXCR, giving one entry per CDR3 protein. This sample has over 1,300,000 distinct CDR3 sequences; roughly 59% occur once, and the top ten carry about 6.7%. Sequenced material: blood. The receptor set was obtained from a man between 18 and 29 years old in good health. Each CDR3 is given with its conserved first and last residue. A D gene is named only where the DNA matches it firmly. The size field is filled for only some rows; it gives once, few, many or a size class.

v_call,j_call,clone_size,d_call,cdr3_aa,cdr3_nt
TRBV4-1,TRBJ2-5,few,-,CASSQPSAPFWQGEETQYF,TGCGCCAGCAGCCAACCCTCAGCCCCCTTTTGGCAGGGTGAAGAGACCCAGTACTTC
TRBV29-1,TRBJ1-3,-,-,CSLGTPWPGNTIYF,TGCAGCCTCGGGACACCTTGGCCCGGAAACACCATATATTTT
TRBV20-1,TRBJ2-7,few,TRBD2,CSASSLAGDEQYF,TGCAGTGCTAGCTCACTAGCGGGAGACGAGCAGTACTTC
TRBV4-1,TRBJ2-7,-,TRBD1,CASSPPGTGGYEQYF,TGTGCCAGCAGTCCCCCCGGGACAGGGGGCTACGAGCAGTACTTC
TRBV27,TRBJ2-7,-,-,CASISSSSYEQYF,TGTGCCAGCATCTCTTCCAGCTCCTACGAGCAGTACTTC
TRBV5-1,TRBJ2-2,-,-,CASSSGGAGTGELFF,TGCGCCAGCAGCTCAGGAGGGGCCGGCACCGGGGAGCTGTTTTTT
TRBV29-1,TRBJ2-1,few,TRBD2,CSGGGAFNNEQFF,TGCAGCGGGGGAGGGGCATTCAACAATGAGCAGTTCTTC
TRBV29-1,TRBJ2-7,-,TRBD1,CSGQTGGYEQYF,TGCAGCGGTCAGACAGGGGGCTACGAGCAGTACTTC
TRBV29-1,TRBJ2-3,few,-,CSVVVLTDTQYF,TGCAGCGTTGTCGTACTCACAGATACGCAGTATTTT
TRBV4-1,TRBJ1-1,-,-,CASSQDRMNTEAFF,TGCGCCAGCAGCCAAGACAGGATGAACACTGAAGCTTTCTTT
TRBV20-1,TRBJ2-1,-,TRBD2,CSARVLASGASEQFF,TGCAGTGCTAGGGTGTTGGCTAGCGGGGCATCCGAGCAGTTCTTC
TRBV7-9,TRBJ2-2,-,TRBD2,CASSLLAGVNTGELFF,TGTGCCAGCAGCTTACTAGCGGGGGTCAACACCGGGGAGCTGTTTTTT
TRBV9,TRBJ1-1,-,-,CASSQQVSDTEAFF,TGTGCCAGCAGCCAACAGGTCTCGGACACTGAAGCTTTCTTT
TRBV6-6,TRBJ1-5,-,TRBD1,CASSEDRVREPQHF,TGTGCCAGCAGTGAGGACAGGGTAAGGGAGCCCCAGCATTTT
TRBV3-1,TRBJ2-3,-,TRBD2,CASSLPLAENKLSTDTQYF,TGTGCCAGCAGCCTTCCTCTAGCGGAGAATAAACTAAGCACAGATACGCAGTATTTT
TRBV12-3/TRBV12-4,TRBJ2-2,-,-,CASNPRRGTTGELFF,TGTGCCAGCAACCCACGAAGGGGTACCACCGGGGAGCTGTTTTTT
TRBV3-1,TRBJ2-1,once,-,CASSPSLDEQFF,TGTGCCAGCAGCCCATCACTTGATGAGCAGTTCTTC
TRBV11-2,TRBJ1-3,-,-,CASSPQGSTSSGNTIYF,TGTGCCAGCAGCCCCCAGGGTTCCACCAGCTCTGGAAACACCATATATTTT
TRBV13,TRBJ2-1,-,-,CASSSSGPSRFF,TGTGCCAGCAGCTCTTCCGGGCCTTCGAGGTTCTTC
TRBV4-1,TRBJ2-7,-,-,CANRGAVGSYEQYF,TGCGCCAACAGAGGGGCGGTTGGGTCCTACGAGCAGTACTTC
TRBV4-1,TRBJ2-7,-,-,CASSPLRVGPPEQYF,TGCGCCAGCAGCCCCTTACGGGTCGGTCCCCCCGAGCAGTACTTC
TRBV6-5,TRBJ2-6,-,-,CASKGRGSGANVLTF,TGTGCCAGCAAAGGCAGGGGTTCTGGGGCCAACGTCCTGACTTTC
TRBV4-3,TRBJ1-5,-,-,CASSQDRVSDQPQHF,TGCGCCAGCAGCCAAGATCGAGTCTCGGACCAGCCCCAGCATTTT
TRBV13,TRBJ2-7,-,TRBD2,CASSFAREGFEQYF,TGTGCCAGCAGCTTCGCGCGGGAGGGTTTCGAGCAGTACTTC
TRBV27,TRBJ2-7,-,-,CATRRGPYSYEQYF,TGTGCCACGCGACGGGGGCCCTACTCCTACGAGCAGTACTTC
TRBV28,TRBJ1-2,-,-,CASGSDVNYGYTF,TGTGCCTCAGGTTCCGATGTTAACTATGGCTACACCTTC
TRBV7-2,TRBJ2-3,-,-,CALRKGGPTDTQYF,TGTGCCCTAAGGAAGGGGGGGCCGACAGATACGCAGTATTTT
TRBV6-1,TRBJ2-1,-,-,CASSGIQFNEQFF,TGTGCCAGCAGTGGAATCCAGTTCAATGAGCAGTTCTTC
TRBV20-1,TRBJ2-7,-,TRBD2,CSARLSGETYEQYF,TGCAGTGCTAGACTCAGCGGGGAGACCTACGAGCAGTACTTC
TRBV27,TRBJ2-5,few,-,CASSSKGDGGTQYF,TGTGCCAGCAGTTCCAAAGGGGACGGCGGGACCCAGTACTTC
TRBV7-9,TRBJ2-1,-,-,CASGLGQGVYNEQFF,TGTGCCAGCGGTCTGGGGCAGGGAGTTTACAATGAGCAGTTCTTC
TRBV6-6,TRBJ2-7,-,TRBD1,CASSYGGTGAYEQYF,TGTGCCAGCAGTTACGGTGGGACAGGGGCCTACGAGCAGTACTTC
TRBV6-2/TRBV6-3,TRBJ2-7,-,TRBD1,CATYSRDRDYEQYF,TGTGCCACCTATTCCCGGGACAGGGACTACGAGCAGTACTTC
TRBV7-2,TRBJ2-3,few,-,CASSQRPGQGTDTQYF,TGTGCCAGCAGCCAGAGACCGGGACAAGGCACAGATACGCAGTATTTT
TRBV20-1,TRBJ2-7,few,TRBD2,CSATGLAGDSPYEQYF,TGCAGTGCCACGGGACTAGCGGGAGACTCACCCTACGAGCAGTACTTC
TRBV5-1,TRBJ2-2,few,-,CASSLAKGYLNTGELFF,TGCGCCAGCAGCTTGGCCAAGGGCTACCTGAACACCGGGGAGCTGTTTTTT
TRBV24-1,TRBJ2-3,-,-,CATSEQGRDTQYF,TGTGCCACCAGTGAACAGGGTCGAGATACGCAGTATTTT
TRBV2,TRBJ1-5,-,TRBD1,CASSVRTGTNQPQHF,TGTGCCAGCAGTGTTAGGACAGGGACGAATCAGCCCCAGCATTTT
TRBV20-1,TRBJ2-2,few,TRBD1,CSARDSRGIGELFF,TGCAGTGCTAGAGATAGCAGGGGGATCGGGGAGCTGTTTTTT
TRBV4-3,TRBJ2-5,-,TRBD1,CASSPVQGAWETQYF,TGCGCCAGCAGCCCAGTACAGGGGGCTTGGGAGACCCAGTACTTC
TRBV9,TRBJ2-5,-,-,CASSTRDPTRINEQYF,TGTGCCAGCAGCACACGGGACCCTACCCGGATTAATGAGCAGTACTTC